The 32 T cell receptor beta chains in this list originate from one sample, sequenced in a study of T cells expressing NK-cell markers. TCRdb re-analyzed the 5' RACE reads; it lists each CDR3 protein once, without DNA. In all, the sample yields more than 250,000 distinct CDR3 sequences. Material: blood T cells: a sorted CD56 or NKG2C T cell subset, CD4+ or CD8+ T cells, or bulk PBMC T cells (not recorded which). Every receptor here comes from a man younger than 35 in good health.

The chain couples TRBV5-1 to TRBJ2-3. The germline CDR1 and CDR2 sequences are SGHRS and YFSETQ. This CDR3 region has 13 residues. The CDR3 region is CASSSGPIPTQYF.

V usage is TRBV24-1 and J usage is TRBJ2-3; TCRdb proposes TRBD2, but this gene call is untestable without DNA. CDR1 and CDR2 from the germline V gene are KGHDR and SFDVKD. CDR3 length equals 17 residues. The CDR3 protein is CATSDLATGDGTDTQYF.

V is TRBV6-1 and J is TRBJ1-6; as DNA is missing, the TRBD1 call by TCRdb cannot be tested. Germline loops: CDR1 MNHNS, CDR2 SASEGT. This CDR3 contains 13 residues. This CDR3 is CASKTDFNSPLHF.

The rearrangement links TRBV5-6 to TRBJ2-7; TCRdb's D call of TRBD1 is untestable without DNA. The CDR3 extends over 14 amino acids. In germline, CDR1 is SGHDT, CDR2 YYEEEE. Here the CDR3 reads CASRARDRSYEQYF.

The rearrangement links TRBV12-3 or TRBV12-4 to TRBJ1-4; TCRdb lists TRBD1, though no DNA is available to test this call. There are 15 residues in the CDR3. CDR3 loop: CASSSLRQADEKLFF.

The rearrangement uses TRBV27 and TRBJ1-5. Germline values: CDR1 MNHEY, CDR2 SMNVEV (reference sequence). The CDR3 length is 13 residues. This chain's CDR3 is CASCLRLGQPQHF.

CDR3 region: CATSDSRTVGNEQFF. The chain joins TRBV24-1 to TRBJ2-1; TCRdb outputs TRBD1, but without DNA this stays unchecked. CDR1 is KGHDR, CDR2 SFDVKD, per germline. The CDR3 extends over 15 amino acids.

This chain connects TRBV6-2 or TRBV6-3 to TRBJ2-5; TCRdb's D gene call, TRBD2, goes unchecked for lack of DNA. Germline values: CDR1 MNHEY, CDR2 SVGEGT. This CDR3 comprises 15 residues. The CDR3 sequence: CASNGLAALQETQYF.

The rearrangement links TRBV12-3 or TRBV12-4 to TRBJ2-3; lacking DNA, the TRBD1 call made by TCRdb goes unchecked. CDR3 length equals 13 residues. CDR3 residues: CASSLGRGDTQYF.

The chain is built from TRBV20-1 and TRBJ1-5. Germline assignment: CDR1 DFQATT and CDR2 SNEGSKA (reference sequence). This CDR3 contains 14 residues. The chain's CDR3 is CSARDAGHAAPQHF.

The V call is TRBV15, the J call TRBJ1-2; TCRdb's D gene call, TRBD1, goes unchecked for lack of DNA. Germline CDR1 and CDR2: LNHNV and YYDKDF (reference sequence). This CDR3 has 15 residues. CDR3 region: CATSRVPGQGRGYTF.

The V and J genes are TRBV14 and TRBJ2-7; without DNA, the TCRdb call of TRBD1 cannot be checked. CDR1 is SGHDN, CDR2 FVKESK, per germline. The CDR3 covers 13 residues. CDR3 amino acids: CASSQRPGYEQYF. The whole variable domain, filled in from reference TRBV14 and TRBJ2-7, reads EAGVTQFPSHSVIEKGQTVTLRCDPISGHDNLYWYRRVMGKEIKFLLHFVKESKQDESGMPNNRFLAERTGGTYSTLKVQPAELEDSGVYFCASSQRPGYEQYFGPGTRLTVT.

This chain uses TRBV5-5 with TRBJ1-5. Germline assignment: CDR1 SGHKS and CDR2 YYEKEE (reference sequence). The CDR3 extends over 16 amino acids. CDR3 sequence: CASSLANGRGNQPQHF.

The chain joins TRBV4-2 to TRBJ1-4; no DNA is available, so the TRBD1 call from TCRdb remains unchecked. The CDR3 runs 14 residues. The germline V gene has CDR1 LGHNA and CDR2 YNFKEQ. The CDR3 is CASSQTTANEKLFF.

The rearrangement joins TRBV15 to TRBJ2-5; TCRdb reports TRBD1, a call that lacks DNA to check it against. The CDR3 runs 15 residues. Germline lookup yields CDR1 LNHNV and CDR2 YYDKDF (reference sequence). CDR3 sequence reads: CATSRDRGAEETQYF.

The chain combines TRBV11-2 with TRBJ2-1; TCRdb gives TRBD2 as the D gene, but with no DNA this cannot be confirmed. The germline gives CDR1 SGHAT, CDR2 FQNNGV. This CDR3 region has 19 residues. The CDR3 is CASSPGTSGSSSFYNEQFF.

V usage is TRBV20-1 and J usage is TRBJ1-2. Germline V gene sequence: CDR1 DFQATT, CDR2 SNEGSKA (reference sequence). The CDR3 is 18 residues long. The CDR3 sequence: CSARDTASGLARWDGYTF.

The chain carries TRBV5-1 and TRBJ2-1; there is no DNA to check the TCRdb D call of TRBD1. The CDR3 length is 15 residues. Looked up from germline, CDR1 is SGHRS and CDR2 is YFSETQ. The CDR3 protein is CASSLGQGAVNEQFF.

CDR3 sequence: CASTRSRGAQYF. This rearrangement joins TRBV12-3 or TRBV12-4 to TRBJ2-5; TCRdb reports TRBD2, a call that lacks DNA to check it against. The CDR3 contains 12 residues.

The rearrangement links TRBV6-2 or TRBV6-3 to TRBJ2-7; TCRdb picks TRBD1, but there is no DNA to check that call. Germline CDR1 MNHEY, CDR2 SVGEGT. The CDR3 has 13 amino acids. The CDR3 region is CASSRPGSSEQYF.

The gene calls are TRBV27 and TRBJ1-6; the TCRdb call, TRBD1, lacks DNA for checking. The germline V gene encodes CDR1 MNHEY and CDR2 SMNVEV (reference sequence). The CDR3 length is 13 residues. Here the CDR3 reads CATWDRINSPLHF.

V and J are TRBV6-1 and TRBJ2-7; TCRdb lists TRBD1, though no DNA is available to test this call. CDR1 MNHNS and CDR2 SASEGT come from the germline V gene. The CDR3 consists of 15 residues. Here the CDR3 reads CASTRAGTANYEQYF.

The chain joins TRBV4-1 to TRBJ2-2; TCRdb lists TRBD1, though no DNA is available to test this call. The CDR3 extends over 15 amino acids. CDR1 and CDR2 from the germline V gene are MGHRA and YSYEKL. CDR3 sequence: CASSLSIRAAGELFF.

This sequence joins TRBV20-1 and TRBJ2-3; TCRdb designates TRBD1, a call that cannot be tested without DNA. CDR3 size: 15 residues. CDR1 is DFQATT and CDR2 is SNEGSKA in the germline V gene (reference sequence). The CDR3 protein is CSAQPSQGMTDTQYF.

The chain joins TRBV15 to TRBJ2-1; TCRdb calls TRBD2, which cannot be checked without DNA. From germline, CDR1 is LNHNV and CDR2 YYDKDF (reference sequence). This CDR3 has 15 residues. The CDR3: CATSRGSGTNNEQFF.

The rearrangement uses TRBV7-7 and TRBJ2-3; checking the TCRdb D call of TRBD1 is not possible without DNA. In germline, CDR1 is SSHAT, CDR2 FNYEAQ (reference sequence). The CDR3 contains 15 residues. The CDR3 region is CASSPGQGRTDTQYF.

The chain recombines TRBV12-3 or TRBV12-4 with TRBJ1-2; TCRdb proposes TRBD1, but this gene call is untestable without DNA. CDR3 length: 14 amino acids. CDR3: CASSYRTLYYGYTF.

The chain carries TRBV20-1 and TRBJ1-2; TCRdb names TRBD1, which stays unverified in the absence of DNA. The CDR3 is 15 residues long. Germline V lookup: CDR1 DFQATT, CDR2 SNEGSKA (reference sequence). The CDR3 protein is CSALFIGQMSYGYTF.

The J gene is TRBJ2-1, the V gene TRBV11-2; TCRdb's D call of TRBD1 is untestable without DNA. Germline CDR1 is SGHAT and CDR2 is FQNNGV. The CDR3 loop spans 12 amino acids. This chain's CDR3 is CASSSQDSMQFF. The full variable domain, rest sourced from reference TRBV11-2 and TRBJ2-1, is EAGVAQSPRYKIIEKRQSVAFWCNPISGHATLYWYQQILGQGPKLLIQFQNNGVVDDSQLPKDRFSAERLKGVDSTLKIQPAKLEDSAVYLCASSSQDSMQFFGPGTRLTVL.

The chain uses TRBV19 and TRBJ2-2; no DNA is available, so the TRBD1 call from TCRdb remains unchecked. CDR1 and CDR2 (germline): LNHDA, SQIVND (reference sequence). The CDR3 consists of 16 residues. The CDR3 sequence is CASRVIRQGGTGELFF.

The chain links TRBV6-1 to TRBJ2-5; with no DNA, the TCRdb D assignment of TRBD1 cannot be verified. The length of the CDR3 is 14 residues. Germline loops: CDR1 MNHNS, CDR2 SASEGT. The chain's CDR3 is CASRPGQGVWGQYF.

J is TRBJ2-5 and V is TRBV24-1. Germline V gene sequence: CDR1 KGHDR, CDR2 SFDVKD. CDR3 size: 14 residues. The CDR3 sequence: CATSDVTLQETQYF.